The clone carrying this T cell receptor beta chain was seen many times. Its antigen is unknown. CDR1 is SQVTM, CDR2 ANQGSEA, per germline. This CDR3 has 13 residues. V was pared by 7 bases and J by 1 base, with 4 bases of the junction left unmatched. TCR beta CDR3 sequences were amplified from RNA transcripts. The HTBI set primed first-round TCR CDR3 RT-PCR. From the multiplex PCR reads, TCRdb called clonotypes with MiXCR, one entry per CDR3 protein. The sample lists roughly 500,000 distinct CDR3 sequences; about 15% were seen once. This entry comes from a study of T cells in Graves' hyperthyroidism and ophthalmopathy. Study background: Initial diagnosis, before any treatment, was when peripheral blood was collected.

Study-level results: Blood also held most thyroid clonotypes expanded beyond 0.001. Ophthalmopathy was identified by the model a median about 6.4 months ahead of onset.

Sampled blood dates from first hyperthyroidism diagnosis, and it precedes any ophthalmopathy symptoms. The receptor's source is a woman aged 30 to 39 with Graves' hyperthyroidism that later progressed to Graves' ophthalmopathy. Input material: blood. The J gene is TRBJ2-5, the V gene TRBV29-1; the match to TRBD1 covers 9 bases. CDR3 nucleotides: TGCAGCGCCAAACAGGGGGCCCAAGAGACCCAGTACTTC. Protein: CSAKQGAQETQYF.